The 2 T cell receptor beta chains below all came from one sample that was sequenced in a study of beta chain features in type 1 diabetes. Study outcomes and limitations: Among all four CD4+ subsets, Type 1 diabetes patients had TCRB CDR3s that were moderately but significantly shorter.

Since all of the isolated RNA was reverse transcribed, expressed TCRB transcripts were what got sequenced. Method: immunoSEQ multiplex PCR; TCRdb's copy keeps in-frame clones and lacks some. The sample contains about 700,000 clones, around an eighth of which appear only once. Which antigens these TCRs recognize remains unknown. The sequencing sample was made of naive CD4+ T cells from blood. The receptors were gathered from a man younger than 30 with type 1 diabetes.

This clone occurred a few times. This chain connects TRBV2 to TRBJ1-5, with D tentatively TRBD1 (6 bases). CDR3 size: 13 residues. The ends were cut back, 11 bases at V and 7 bases at J, with 18 bases in the middle. CDR1 is SNHLY and CDR2 is FYNNEI in the germline V gene. CDR3 region: CAGTRDTEQPQHF. DNA of the CDR3: TGTGCCGGAACCCGGGACACAGAACAGCCCCAGCATTTT.

Only a few counts were recorded for this clone. The germline gene is not matched at one end of the junction; a read error may be the cause. V and J are TRBV7-7 and TRBJ2-2; D is perhaps TRBD1 (5 bases). The CDR3 length is 14 residues. Germline loops: CDR1 SSHAT, CDR2 FNYEAQ (reference sequence). As DNA, the CDR3 is TGTGCTAGCAGCCAAGACAGAAACACCGGGGAGCTGTTTTTT. This encodes CASSQDRNTGELFF.